This entry is about one TCR beta chain. Its antigen is not known. This sample includes further DNA sequences coding for the same CDR3. Several immunoSEQ plates received, in even portions, the genomic DNA of each subset. Assay used: immunoSEQ multiplex PCR; TCRdb lists only in-frame clones, some missing. The sample carries approximately 2,300,000 clones, 92% recorded once. This sample stems from a study of shared clonotypes between healthy human individuals. About the study: Every donor yielded three CD4 naive, three CD4 memory, two CD8 naive and one CD8 memory plate. Study observations and caveats: The study found roughly 5% of naive CD4 clonotypes shared across a few donors.

This CDR3 is 16 amino acids long. From germline, CDR1 is SGHRS and CDR2 YFSETQ. V lost 4 bases and J lost 3; bases outside the gene matches: 10. Caucasian adults residing in Nashville, Tennessee made up all the donors. The chain recombines TRBV5-1 with TRBJ2-1; 7 bases are a match to TRBD2. The receptor's source is a man in his late teens or twenties in good health. Some clones in this sample may be carry-over from other donors' samples. The sequenced sample consisted of naive CD4+ T cells from PBMCs. The subset was: CD45RA+ positively selected. CDR3 sequence: CASSPRGGRGYNEQFF. CDR3 bases: TGCGCCAGCAGCCCCCGAGGCGGGAGAGGCTACAATGAGCAGTTCTTC.